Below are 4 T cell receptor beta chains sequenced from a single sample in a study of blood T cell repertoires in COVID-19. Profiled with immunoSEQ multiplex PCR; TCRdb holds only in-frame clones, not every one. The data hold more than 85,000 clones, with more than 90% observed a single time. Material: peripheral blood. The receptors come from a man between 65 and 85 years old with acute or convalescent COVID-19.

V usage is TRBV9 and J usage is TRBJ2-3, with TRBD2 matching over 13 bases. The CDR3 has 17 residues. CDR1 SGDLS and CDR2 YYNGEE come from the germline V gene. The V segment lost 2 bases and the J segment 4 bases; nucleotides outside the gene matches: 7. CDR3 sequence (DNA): TGTGCCAGCAGCGTTATGGGGACTAGCGGGATTGCAGATACGCAGTATTTT. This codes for CASSVMGTSGIADTQYF.

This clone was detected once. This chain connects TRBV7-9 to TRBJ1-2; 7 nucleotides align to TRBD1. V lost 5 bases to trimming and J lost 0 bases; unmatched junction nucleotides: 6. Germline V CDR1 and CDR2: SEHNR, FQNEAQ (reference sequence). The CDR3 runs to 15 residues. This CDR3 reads CASSPWTGSNYGYTF. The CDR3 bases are TGTGCCAGCAGCCCATGGACAGGTTCTAACTATGGCTACACCTTC.

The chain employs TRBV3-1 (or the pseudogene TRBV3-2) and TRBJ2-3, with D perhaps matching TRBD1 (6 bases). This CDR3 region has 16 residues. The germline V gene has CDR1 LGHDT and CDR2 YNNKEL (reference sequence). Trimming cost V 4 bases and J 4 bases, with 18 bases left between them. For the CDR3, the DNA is TGTGCCAGCAGCCCCCCCATACAGGGAAGGGCAGATACGCAGTATTTT. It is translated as CASSPPIQGRADTQYF.

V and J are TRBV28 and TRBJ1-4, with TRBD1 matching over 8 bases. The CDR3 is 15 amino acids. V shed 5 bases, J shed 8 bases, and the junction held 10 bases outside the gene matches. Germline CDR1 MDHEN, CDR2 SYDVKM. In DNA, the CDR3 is TGTGCCAGCAGTCCCCCGGACAGGGTGGAGGAAAAACTGTTTTTT. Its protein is CASSPPDRVEEKLFF. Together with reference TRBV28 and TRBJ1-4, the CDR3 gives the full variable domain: DVKVTQSSRYLVKRTGEKVFLECVQDMDHENMFWYRQDPGLGLRLIYFSYDVKMKEKGDIPEGYSVSREKKERFSLILESASTNQTSMYLCASSPPDRVEEKLFFGSGTQLSVL.